The next 15 T cell receptor beta chains were all read from a single sample in a study of blood T cell repertoires in COVID-19. Sequenced by immunoSEQ multiplex PCR; TCRdb stores in-frame clones only, minus some. Among 150,000 to 200,000 clones listed, more than 60% were seen once. The sequenced sample consisted of peripheral blood. The receptors derive from a man aged 60 to 75 with acute or convalescent COVID-19.

The chain joins TRBV5-1 to TRBJ1-2, with 9 bases identical to TRBD1. There are 15 residues in the CDR3. From germline, CDR1 is SGHRS and CDR2 YFSETQ. The junction had 6 bases not matched to a gene; V was cut back by 0 bases and J by 6 bases. CDR3 residues: CASSLAPGTGNGYTF. CDR3 nucleotides: TGCGCCAGCAGCTTGGCCCCCGGGACAGGGAATGGCTACACCTTC.

The V and J genes are TRBV9 and TRBJ1-1; D gene ambiguous. Germline V gene sequence: CDR1 SGDLS, CDR2 YYNGEE. The CDR3 runs to 14 residues. The germline V and J ends were trimmed by 0 bases and 2 bases, with 8 bases remaining between them. CDR3 sequence: CASSVDFRNTEAFF. The CDR3 nucleotides are TGTGCCAGCAGCGTAGATTTCAGAAACACTGAAGCTTTCTTT.

The chain's CDR3 is CASSYGGLSYGYTF. The CDR3 DNA reads TGTGCCAGCAGTTACGGAGGACTATCCTATGGCTACACCTTC. The chain links TRBV6-6 to TRBJ1-2; D gene unclear. The CDR3 covers 14 residues. The V gene's germline CDR1 is MNHNY and CDR2 SVGAGI (reference sequence). V was trimmed by 2 bases and J by 4 bases, leaving 11 bases between them.

This clone was picked up one time. V usage is TRBV11-2 and J usage is TRBJ2-7, with 7 bases identical to TRBD1. This CDR3 contains 14 residues. After removal of 5 bases from V and 3 bases from J, the junction contained 7 bases not matched to a gene. Per the germline V gene, CDR1 is SGHAT and CDR2 is FQNNGV. CDR3 nucleotides: TGTGCCAGCAGCCACCTGACAGGGAACTACGAGCAGTACTTC. Residues: CASSHLTGNYEQYF.

The chain employs TRBV7-8 and TRBJ2-7; possible D gene TRBD2, 6 bases. The V end was cut by 6 bases, the J end by 5 bases, with 17 bases between. The CDR3 has 14 residues. The germline gives CDR1 SGHVS, CDR2 FQNEAQ. Here the CDR3 DNA reads TGTGCCAGCAGTCCGGGAGTGGTGGGAGACGAGCAGTACTTC. Its translation is CASSPGVVGDEQYF.

This chain uses TRBV27 with TRBJ1-4, with unresolved D. The CDR3 runs to 14 residues. Germline V lookup: CDR1 MNHEY, CDR2 SMNVEV (reference sequence). Between the trimmed V and J ends, which lost 6 bases and 6 bases, there was a span of 14 bases. CDR3 DNA sequence: TGTGCCAGCAGGGCCGGGGTGATCGATGAAAAACTGTTTTTT. Translating gives CASRAGVIDEKLFF.

The rearrangement joins TRBV4-3 to TRBJ1-2; 7 bases are shared with TRBD1. In germline, CDR1 is LGHNA, CDR2 YSLEER. The CDR3 consists of 16 residues. After removal of 2 bases from V and 2 bases from J, the junction contained 8 bases not matched to a gene. The CDR3, as DNA: TGCGCCAGCAGCCAATCCTTTGCGACAGGGAACTATGGCTACACCTTC. It specifies CASSQSFATGNYGYTF.

This rearrangement joins TRBV18 to TRBJ2-7; a weak D match, TRBD2 (6 bases). Germline V lookup: CDR1 KGHSH, CDR2 LQKENI. Trimming left V 5 bases short and J 5 bases short, with 13 bases between. The CDR3 extends over 13 amino acids. The CDR3 DNA is TGTGCCAGCTCATCTAGGGGAGGCCACGAGCAGTACTTC. Amino acid sequence: CASSSRGGHEQYF.

In this sample, this clone turned up once. This rearrangement joins TRBV15 to TRBJ2-2; 8 bases align to TRBD1. After removal of 0 bases from V and 1 base from J, the junction contained 4 bases not matched to a gene. CDR1 and CDR2 (germline): LNHNV, YYDKDF (reference sequence). The CDR3 extends over 17 amino acids. This CDR3 is CATSRDHDRGNTGELFF. CDR3 nucleotide sequence: TGTGCCACCAGCAGAGATCACGACAGGGGGAACACCGGGGAGCTGTTTTTT.

The V call is TRBV10-2, the J call TRBJ2-7, with 9 bases aligning to TRBD1. The CDR3 is made up of 13 amino acids. Germline CDR1 reads WSHSY; CDR2 reads SAAADI. The trim removed 6 bases at V and 3 bases at J, leaving 3 bases unmatched. Here the CDR3 DNA reads TGCGCCAGCAGCGGGACAGGGAACTACGAGCAGTACTTC. Its protein product is CASSGTGNYEQYF.

This clone was seen only once. The rearrangement joins TRBV2 to TRBJ2-5; D is unclear. Trimming took off 6 bases at V and 5 bases at J, with 10 bases between the two ends. Germline V lookup: CDR1 SNHLY, CDR2 FYNNEI. This CDR3 has 12 residues. The CDR3 loop reads CASRRSLETQYF. The CDR3 nucleotides are TGTGCCAGCAGGAGGTCGTTGGAGACCCAGTACTTC.

This clone has more than one count but fewer than ten. The rearrangement joins TRBV25-1 to TRBJ1-2, with 7 bases identical to TRBD1. This CDR3 spans 13 amino acids. In germline, CDR1 is MGHDK, CDR2 SYGVNS. Trimming removed 8 bases from V and 5 bases from J; junction bases left unmatched: 8. CDR3 coding DNA: TGTGCCAGCGGGGACAGTCATCTATATGGCTACACCTTC. It yields the protein CASGDSHLYGYTF.

The chain employs TRBV29-1 and TRBJ2-3; 12 bases match TRBD2. After removal of 0 bases from V and 4 bases from J, the junction contained 8 bases not matched to a gene. There are 17 residues in the CDR3. CDR1 and CDR2 (germline): SQVTM, ANQGSEA. In nucleotides, the CDR3 is TGCAGCGTTGAAGACCCCCAACTAGCGGGGGGCCCAGATACGCAGTATTTT. It specifies CSVEDPQLAGGPDTQYF.

This sequence joins TRBV9 and TRBJ1-2, with D possibly TRBD1 on 6 matching bases. The CDR3 is made up of 17 amino acids. V lost 0 bases and J 4 bases, leaving 19 bases between the germline ends. Germline CDR1 SGDLS, CDR2 YYNGEE. CDR3 nucleotide sequence: TGTGCCAGCAGCGTAGTTAACAGGGACACTAGGAGCTATGGCTACACCTTC. Its protein product is CASSVVNRDTRSYGYTF.

This clone came up once. The chain links TRBV5-6 to TRBJ2-7; TRBD1 agrees at 9 bases. V gave up 4 bases and J gave up 2 bases; unmatched junction bases: 7. The germline V gene encodes CDR1 SGHDT and CDR2 YYEEEE. This CDR3 has 15 amino acids. CDR3 nucleotides: TGTGCCAGCAGCCCCGGACAGGGGCAAACCTACGAGCAGTACTTC. Its protein is CASSPGQGQTYEQYF.